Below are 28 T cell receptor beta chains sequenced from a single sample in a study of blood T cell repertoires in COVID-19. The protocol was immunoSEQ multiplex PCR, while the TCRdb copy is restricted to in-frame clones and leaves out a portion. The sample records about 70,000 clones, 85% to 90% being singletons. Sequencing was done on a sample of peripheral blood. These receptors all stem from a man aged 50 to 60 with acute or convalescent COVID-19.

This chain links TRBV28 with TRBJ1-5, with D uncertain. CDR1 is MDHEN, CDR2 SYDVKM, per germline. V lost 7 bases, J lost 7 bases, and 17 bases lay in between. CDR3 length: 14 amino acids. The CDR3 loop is CASITPGEGQPQHF. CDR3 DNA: TGTGCCAGCATTACTCCAGGAGAGGGCCAGCCCCAGCATTTT.

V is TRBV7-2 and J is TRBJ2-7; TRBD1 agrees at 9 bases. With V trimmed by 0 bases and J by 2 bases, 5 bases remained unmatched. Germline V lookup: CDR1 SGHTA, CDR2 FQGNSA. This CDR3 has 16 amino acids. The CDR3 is CASSLAGTGPPYEQYF. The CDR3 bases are TGTGCCAGCAGCTTAGCCGGGACAGGGCCCCCCTACGAGCAGTACTTC.

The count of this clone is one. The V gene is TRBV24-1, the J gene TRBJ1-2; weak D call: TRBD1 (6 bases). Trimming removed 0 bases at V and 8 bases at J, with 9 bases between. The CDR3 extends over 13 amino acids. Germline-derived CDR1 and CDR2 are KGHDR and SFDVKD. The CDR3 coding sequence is TGTGCCACCAGTGATTTGTCAGGGGTCGGCTACACCTTC. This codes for CATSDLSGVGYTF.

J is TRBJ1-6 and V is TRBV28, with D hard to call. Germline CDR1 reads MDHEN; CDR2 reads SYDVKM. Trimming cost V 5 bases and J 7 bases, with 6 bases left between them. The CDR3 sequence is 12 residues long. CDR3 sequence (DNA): TGTGCCAGCAGTCTACCCAATTCACCCCTCCACTTT. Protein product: CASSLPNSPLHF.

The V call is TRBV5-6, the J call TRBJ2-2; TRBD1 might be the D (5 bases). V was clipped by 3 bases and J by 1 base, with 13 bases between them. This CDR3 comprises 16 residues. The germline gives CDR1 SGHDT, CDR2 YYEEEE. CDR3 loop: CASSSRLDRNTGELFF. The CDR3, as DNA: TGTGCCAGCAGCTCGCGCCTAGACAGGAACACCGGGGAGCTGTTTTTT. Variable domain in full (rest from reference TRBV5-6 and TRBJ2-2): DAGVTQSPTHLIKTRGQQVTLRCSPKSGHDTVSWYQQALGQGPQFIFQYYEEEERQRGNFPDRFSGHQFPNYSSELNVNALLLGDSALYLCASSSRLDRNTGELFFGEGSRLTVL.

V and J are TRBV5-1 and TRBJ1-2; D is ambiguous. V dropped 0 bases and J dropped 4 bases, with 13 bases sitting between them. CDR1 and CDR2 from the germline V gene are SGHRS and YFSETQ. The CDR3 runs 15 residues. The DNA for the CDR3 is TGCGCCAGCAGCTTGGTCCCTGGGCAAGGCTATGGCTACACCTTC. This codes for CASSLVPGQGYGYTF.

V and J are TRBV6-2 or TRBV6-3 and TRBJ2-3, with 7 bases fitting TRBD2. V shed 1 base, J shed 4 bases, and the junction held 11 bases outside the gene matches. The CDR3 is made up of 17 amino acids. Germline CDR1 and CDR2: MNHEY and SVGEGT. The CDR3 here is CASSYFRRREQADTQYF. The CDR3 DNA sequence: TGTGCCAGCAGTTACTTCCGGCGGCGGGAGCAAGCAGATACGCAGTATTTT.

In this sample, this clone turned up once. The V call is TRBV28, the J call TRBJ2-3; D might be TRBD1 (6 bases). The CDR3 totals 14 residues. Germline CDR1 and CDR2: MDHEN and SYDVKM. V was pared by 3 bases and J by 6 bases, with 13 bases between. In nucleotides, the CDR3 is TGTGCCAGCAGTTTCGTTGCAGGGGAGGATACGCAGTATTTT. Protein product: CASSFVAGEDTQYF.

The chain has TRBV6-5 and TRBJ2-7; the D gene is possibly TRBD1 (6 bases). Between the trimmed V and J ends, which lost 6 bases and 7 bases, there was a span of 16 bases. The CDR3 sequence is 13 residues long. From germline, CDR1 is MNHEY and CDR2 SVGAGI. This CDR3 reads CASSPGQPTEQYF. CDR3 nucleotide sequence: TGTGCCAGCAGCCCGGGACAACCGACGGAGCAGTACTTC.

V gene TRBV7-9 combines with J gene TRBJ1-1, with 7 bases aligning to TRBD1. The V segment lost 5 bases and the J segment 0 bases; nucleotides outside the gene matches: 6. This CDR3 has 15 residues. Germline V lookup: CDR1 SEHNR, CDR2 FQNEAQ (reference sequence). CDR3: CASSARRGLNTEAFF. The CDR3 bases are TGTGCCAGCAGCGCTCGAAGGGGGCTGAACACTGAAGCTTTCTTT.

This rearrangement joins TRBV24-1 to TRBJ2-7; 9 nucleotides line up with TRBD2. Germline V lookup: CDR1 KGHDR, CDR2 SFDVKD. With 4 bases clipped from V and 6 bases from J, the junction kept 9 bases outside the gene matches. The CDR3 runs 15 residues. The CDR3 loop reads CATSEAAGGGSEQYF. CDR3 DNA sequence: TGTGCCACCAGTGAGGCCGCGGGGGGGGGATCCGAGCAGTACTTC.

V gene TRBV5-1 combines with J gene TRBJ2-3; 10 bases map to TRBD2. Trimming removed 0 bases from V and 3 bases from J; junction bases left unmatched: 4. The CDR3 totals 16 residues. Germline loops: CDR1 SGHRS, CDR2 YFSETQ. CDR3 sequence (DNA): TGCGCCAGCAGCTTGGGGCTAGCGGGGGAGACAGATACGCAGTATTTT. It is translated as CASSLGLAGETDTQYF.

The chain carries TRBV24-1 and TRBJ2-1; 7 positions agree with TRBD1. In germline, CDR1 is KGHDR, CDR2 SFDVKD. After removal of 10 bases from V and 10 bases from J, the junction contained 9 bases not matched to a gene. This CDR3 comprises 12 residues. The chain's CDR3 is CATSRTGPEQFF. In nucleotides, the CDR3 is TGTGCCACGAGTCGGACAGGACCAGAGCAGTTCTTC.

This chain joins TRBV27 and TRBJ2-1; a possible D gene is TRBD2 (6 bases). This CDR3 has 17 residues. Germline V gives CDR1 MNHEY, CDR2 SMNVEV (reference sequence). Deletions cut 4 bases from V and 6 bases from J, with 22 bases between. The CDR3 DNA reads TGTGCCAGCAGTTCCCTCCCACTTGGGCGGGAACTCAATGAGCAGTTCTTC. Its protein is CASSSLPLGRELNEQFF.

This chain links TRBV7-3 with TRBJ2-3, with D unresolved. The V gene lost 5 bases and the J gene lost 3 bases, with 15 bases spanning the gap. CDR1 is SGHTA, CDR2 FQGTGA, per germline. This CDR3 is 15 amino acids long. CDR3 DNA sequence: TGTGCCAGCAGCCTCCTGACATCAGCAACAGATACGCAGTATTTT. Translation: CASSLLTSATDTQYF.

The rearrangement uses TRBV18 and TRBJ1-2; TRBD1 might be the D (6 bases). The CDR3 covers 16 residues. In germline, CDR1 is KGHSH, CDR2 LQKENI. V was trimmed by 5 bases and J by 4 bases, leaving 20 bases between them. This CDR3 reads CASSSGTTRGVYGYTF. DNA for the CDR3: TGTGCCAGCTCAAGCGGGACAACCCGAGGAGTCTATGGCTACACCTTC.

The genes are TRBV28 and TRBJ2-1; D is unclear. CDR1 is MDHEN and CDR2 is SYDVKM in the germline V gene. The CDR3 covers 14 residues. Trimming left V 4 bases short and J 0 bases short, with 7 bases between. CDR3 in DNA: TGTGCCAGCAGTTGGGCGAGCTCCTACAATGAGCAGTTCTTC. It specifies CASSWASSYNEQFF.

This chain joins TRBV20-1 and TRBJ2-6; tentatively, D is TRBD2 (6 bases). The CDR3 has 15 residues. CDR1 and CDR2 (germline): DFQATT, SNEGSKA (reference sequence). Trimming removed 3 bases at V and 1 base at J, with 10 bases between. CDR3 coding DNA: TGCAGTGCTAGTCGTGGGGGGTCTGGGGCCAACGTCCTGACTTTC. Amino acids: CSASRGGSGANVLTF.

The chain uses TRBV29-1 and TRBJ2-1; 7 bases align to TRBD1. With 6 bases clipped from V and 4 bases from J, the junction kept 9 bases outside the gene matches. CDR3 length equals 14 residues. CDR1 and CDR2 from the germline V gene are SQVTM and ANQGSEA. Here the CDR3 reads CSVPTGTAYNEQFF. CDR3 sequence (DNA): TGCAGCGTGCCTACCGGGACAGCTTACAATGAGCAGTTCTTC.

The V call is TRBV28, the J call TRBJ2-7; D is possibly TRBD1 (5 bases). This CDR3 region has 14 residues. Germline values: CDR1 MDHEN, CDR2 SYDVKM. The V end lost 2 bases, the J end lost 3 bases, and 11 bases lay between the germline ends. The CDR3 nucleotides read TGTGCCAGCAGTTTAAGGGGCAGTATCTACGAGCAGTACTTC. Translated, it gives CASSLRGSIYEQYF.

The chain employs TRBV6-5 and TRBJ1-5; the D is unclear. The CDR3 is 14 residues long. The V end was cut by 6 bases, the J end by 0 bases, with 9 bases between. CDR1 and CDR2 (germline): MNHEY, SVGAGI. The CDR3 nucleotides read TGTGCCAGCAGCCTCGAGTATAGCAATCAGCCCCAGCATTTT. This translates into CASSLEYSNQPQHF.

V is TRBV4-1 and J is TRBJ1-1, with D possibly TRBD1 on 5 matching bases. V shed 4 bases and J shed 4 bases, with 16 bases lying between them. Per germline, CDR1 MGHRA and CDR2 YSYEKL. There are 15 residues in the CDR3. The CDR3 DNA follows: TGCGCCAGCAGCCCGGGGGAGGGGTGGATCACTGAAGCTTTCTTT. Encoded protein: CASSPGEGWITEAFF.

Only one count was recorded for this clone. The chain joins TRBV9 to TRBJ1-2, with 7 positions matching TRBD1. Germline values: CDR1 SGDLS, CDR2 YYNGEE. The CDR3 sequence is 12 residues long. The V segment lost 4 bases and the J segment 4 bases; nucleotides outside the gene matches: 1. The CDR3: CASSRDSYGYTF. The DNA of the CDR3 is TGTGCCAGCAGCCGGGACAGCTATGGCTACACCTTC. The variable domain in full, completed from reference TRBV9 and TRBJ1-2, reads DSGVTQTPKHLITATGQRVTLRCSPRSGDLSVYWYQQSLDQGLQFLIQYYNGEERAKGNILERFSAQQFPDLHSELNLSSLELGDSALYFCASSRDSYGYTFGSGTRLTVV.

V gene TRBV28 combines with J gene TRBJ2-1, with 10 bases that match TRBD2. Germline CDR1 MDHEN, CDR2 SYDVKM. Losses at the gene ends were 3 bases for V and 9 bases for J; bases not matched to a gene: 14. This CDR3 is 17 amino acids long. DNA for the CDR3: TGTGCCAGCAGTTTGGGAGGGAGCGGGAGGGCCCTCAGTGAGCAGTTCTTC. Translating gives CASSLGGSGRALSEQFF.

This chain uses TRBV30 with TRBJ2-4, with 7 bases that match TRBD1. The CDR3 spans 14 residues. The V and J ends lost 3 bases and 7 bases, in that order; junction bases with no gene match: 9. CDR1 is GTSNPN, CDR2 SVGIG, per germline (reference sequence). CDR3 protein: CAWSPPTGKNIQYF. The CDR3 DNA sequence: TGTGCCTGGAGCCCCCCGACAGGGAAGAACATTCAGTACTTC.

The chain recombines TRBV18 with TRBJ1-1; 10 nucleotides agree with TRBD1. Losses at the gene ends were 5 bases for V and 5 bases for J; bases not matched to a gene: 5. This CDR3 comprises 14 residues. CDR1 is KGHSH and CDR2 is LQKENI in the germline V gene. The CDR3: CASSRDRGGTEAFF. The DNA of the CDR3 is TGTGCCAGCTCAAGGGACAGGGGAGGGACTGAAGCTTTCTTT.

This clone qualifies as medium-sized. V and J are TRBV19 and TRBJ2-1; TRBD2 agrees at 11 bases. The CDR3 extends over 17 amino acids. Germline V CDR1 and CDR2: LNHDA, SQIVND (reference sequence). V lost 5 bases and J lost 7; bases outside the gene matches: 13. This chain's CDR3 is CASSPPLLAGEVNEQFF. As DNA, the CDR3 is TGTGCCAGTAGTCCCCCCCTACTAGCGGGAGAAGTGAATGAGCAGTTCTTC.

In nucleotides, the CDR3 is TGTGCCAGCAGCCGCCAGGGACAGGGCCAGAACACTGAAGCTTTCTTT. This sequence encodes CASSRQGQGQNTEAFF. This chain links TRBV11-3 with TRBJ1-1, with TRBD1 identical over 9 bases. Germline V gene data show CDR1 as SGHNT and CDR2 as YENEEA. V was pared by 5 bases and J by 1 base, with 8 bases of the junction left unmatched. CDR3 length equals 16 residues.